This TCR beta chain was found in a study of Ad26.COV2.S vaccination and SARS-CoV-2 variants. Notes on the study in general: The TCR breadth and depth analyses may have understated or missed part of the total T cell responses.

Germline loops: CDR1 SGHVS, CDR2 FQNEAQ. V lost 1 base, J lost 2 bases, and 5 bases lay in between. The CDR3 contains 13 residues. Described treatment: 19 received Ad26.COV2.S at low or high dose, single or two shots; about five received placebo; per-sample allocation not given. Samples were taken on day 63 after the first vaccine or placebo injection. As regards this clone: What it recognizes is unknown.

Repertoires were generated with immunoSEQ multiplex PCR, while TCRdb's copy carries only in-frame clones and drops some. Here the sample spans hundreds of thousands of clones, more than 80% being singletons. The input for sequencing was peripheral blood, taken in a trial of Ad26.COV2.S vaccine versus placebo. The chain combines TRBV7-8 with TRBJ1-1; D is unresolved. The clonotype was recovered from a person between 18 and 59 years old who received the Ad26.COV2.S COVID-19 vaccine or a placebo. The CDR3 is CASSLGSNTEAFF. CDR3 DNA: TGTGCCAGCAGCTTAGGATCTAACACTGAAGCTTTCTTT.